This TCR beta chain originates from a study of OX40 agonist ivuxolimab in advanced cancers. Across the whole study: The patients' treatment was ivuxolimab, an agonistic anti-OX40 (CD134) antibody.

With respect to this clone: No antigen is known for it.

A history of autoimmune disease or systemic immunosuppression excluded patients. The repertoire was sequenced with immunoSEQ multiplex PCR; TCRdb's copy has only in-frame clones and lacks some. Here the sample spans about 81,000 clones, roughly 91% being singletons. Study-level results: Relative to CD4+, CD8+ T cells held more expanded clones on average.

This CDR3 has 14 amino acids. Germline CDR1 SGHAT, CDR2 FQDESV (reference sequence). With 5 bases removed from V and 2 bases from J, the gap between germline ends came to 12 bases. The V call is TRBV11-1, the J call TRBJ2-5; TRBD1 is a possible D gene (5 bases). The material sequenced was CD4+ or CD8+ T cells sorted from blood, taken in a trial of the OX40 agonist ivuxolimab. The source is an adult with an advanced solid tumor such as melanoma, head and neck, liver or kidney cancer. The CDR3 is CASSPQGFQETQYF. The CDR3 region has the DNA TGTGCCAGCAGCCCCCAGGGATTTCAAGAGACCCAGTACTTC.